The T cell receptor (beta chain) described here comes from a study of identifying expanded T cells in peripheral blood. The V and J ends lost 2 bases and 0 bases respectively, with 8 bases between them. This CDR3 is built from 14 residues. Germline CDR1 MNHNY, CDR2 SVGAGI (reference sequence). Clones were read by immunoSEQ multiplex PCR, and TCRdb kept only the in-frame ones, dropping some. The table has tens of thousands of clones, more than 70% seen once; the top ten hold approximately 4.5%. The chain combines TRBV6-6 with TRBJ2-7; D remains unclear. The source material was blood. The TCR was taken from a person aged 18 to 70 in good health. CDR3 DNA sequence: TGTGCCAGCAGTTACGACACCTCCTCCTACGAGCAGTACTTC. Translation gives CASSYDTSSYEQYF.